The 2 T cell receptor beta chains below all came from one sample that was sequenced in a study of cytomegalovirus exposure and HLA in healthy donors. Primers: 60 Vbeta forward and 13 Jbeta reverse. Some clones are missing from TCRdb's copy, which holds only in-frame ones; the method was immunoSEQ multiplex PCR. The table includes roughly 140,000 clones, roughly 9.4% detected once. Source material: PBMCs. These receptors all come from a male donor in good health and CMV-seronegative.

This clone showed up just a few times. The chain couples TRBV5-1 to TRBJ2-7, with TRBD2 matching over 13 bases. Losses at the gene ends were 4 bases for V and 5 bases for J; bases not matched to a gene: 12. The germline gives CDR1 SGHRS, CDR2 YFSETQ. The CDR3 runs 17 residues. The CDR3: CASSPGHGGTSGNEQYF. CDR3 coding DNA: TGCGCCAGCAGCCCGGGGCACGGGGGGACTAGCGGGAACGAGCAGTACTTC. Combining the CDR3 with reference TRBV5-1 and TRBJ2-7 gives the whole variable domain KAGVTQTPRYLIKTRGQQVTLSCSPISGHRSVSWYQQTPGQGLQFLFEYFSETQRNKGNFPGRFSGRQFSNSRSEMNVSTLELGDSALYLCASSPGHGGTSGNEQYFGPGTRLTVT.

The table lists this clone with a few counts. The chain combines TRBV4-1 with TRBJ2-1; 8 nucleotides line up with TRBD2. Trimming at V came to 1 base and at J to 4 bases, leaving 3 bases not matched to a gene. Germline V lookup: CDR1 MGHRA, CDR2 YSYEKL. The CDR3 has 15 amino acids. The CDR3 region has the DNA TGCGCCAGCAGCCAAGGGCCTAGCGGGTACAATGAGCAGTTCTTC. It encodes CASSQGPSGYNEQFF.